This T cell receptor (beta chain) comes out of a study of blood T cell repertoires in COVID-19. The germline V gene encodes CDR1 SGHTA and CDR2 FQGTGA. Trimming stripped 2 bases from V and 1 base from J, with 12 bases between. This CDR3 has 15 amino acids. The method was immunoSEQ multiplex PCR; TCRdb's version includes in-frame clones alone and lacks a portion of them. The repertoire holds 25,000 to 30,000 clones, with roughly 89% as singletons. V usage is TRBV7-3 and J usage is TRBJ2-7, with D unresolved. The TCR sequence derives from a man aged 70 or older with active COVID-19. Sequencing was performed on peripheral blood. CDR3 in amino acids: CASSLGQDLSYEQYF. The CDR3 DNA follows: TGTGCCAGCAGCTTAGGGCAGGATTTATCCTACGAGCAGTACTTC.